The 9 T cell receptor beta chains listed next were all sequenced from one sample in a study of vaccination and CD4 T cells after COVID-19. Indicated treatment: approximately nine-day PBMC culture with coronavirus spike peptide pools or control peptides (ViraFEST assay). Antigens of these TCRs are unknown. Oncomine TCR Beta short-read sequencing was applied to DNA from cultured CD4+ T cells. TCRdb itself ran the PCR reads through MiXCR, one entry per CDR3 protein. The sample carries some 14,000 distinct CDR3 sequences, over 45% recorded once. This specimen consisted of CD4+ T cells from blood, cultured in vitro, obtained before SARS-CoV-2 vaccination. All receptors come from a human donor who had recovered from COVID-19.

This clonotype was counted only a few times. The rearrangement uses TRBV6-1 and TRBJ1-6; 7 positions agree with TRBD1. The V segment lost 6 bases and the J segment 10 bases; nucleotides outside the gene matches: 9. CDR1 is MNHNS, CDR2 SASEGT, per germline. This CDR3 comprises 14 residues. The CDR3 nucleotides read TGTGCCAGCAGCCTCGACAGGGTAGGATCACCCCTCCACTTT. Translation gives CASSLDRVGSPLHF.

This clonotype has more than one count but fewer than ten. The V and J genes are TRBV7-9 and TRBJ1-2, with 8 bases aligning to TRBD1. Germline CDR1 reads SEHNR; CDR2 reads FQNEAQ (reference sequence). CDR3 size: 13 residues. Germline trimming cut 2 bases from V and 7 bases from J; bases unmatched to any gene: 3. The CDR3, as DNA: TGTGCCAGCAGCTTACAGGGGGCTAGTGGCTACACCTTC. This codes for CASSLQGASGYTF.

This chain joins TRBV5-4 and TRBJ1-1, with D possibly TRBD1 on 6 matching bases. CDR3 length: 14 residues. V lost 6 bases and J lost 1, with 13 bases in between. CDR1 SGHNT and CDR2 YYREEE come from the germline V gene (reference sequence). The CDR3 region is CASKATGGNTEAFF. DNA of the CDR3: TGTGCCAGCAAGGCGACAGGAGGGAACACTGAAGCTTTCTTT.

V and J are TRBV6-5 and TRBJ2-2; maybe TRBD2 (6 bases). V gave up 4 bases and J gave up 3 bases, with 9 bases separating them. There are 14 residues in the CDR3. CDR1 and CDR2 from the germline V gene are MNHEY and SVGAGI. CDR3 in amino acids: CASSWDSHTGELFF. The CDR3 bases are TGTGCCAGCAGTTGGGACTCCCACACCGGGGAGCTGTTTTTT.

This chain joins TRBV2 and TRBJ2-7, with 11 bases fitting TRBD1. Germline loops: CDR1 SNHLY, CDR2 FYNNEI. The CDR3 totals 15 residues. The V gene end was trimmed by 7 bases and the J gene end by 5 bases; junction bases not matched to a gene: 10. The CDR3 nucleotides read TGTGCCAGCACTGTTCCGGGACAGGGGGGGCACGAGCAGTACTTC. Its translation is CASTVPGQGGHEQYF.

This clonotype was observed a handful of times. The CDR3 here is CASSEQGAGYTF. Here the CDR3 DNA reads TGTGCCAGCAGTGAACAGGGGGCTGGCTACACCTTC. The chain recombines TRBV12-3 or TRBV12-4 with TRBJ1-2; TRBD1 matches 9 bases. The CDR3 totals 12 residues. Losses at the gene ends were 5 bases for V and 7 bases for J; bases not matched to a gene: 2.

The chain carries TRBV7-2 and TRBJ2-2; D gene ambiguous. V was clipped by 0 bases and J by 7 bases, with 6 bases between them. This CDR3 contains 13 residues. The germline V gene has CDR1 SGHTA and CDR2 FQGNSA. The CDR3 here is CASSLAKNGELFF. As DNA, the CDR3 is TGTGCCAGCAGCTTAGCAAAGAACGGGGAGCTGTTTTTT. The complete variable domain, with remaining parts taken from reference TRBV7-2 and TRBJ2-2, reads GAGVSQSPSNKVTEKGKDVELRCDPISGHTALYWYRQSLGQGLEFLIYFQGNSAPDKSGLPSDRFSAERTGGSVSTLTIQRTQQEDSAVYLCASSLAKNGELFFGEGSRLTVL.

The J gene is TRBJ1-2, the V gene TRBV12-3 or TRBV12-4; 9 bases agree with TRBD1. The CDR3 is 13 amino acids. V was clipped by 7 bases and J by 5 bases; unmatched bases: 5. CDR3 in amino acids: CASKGQGRYGYTF. CDR3 coding DNA: TGTGCCAGCAAAGGACAGGGGCGGTATGGCTACACCTTC.

This chain uses TRBV20-1 with TRBJ1-1, with D possibly being TRBD1 (5 bases). The V and J ends lost 3 bases and 11 bases respectively, with 13 bases between them. Germline loops: CDR1 DFQATT, CDR2 SNEGSKA (reference sequence). This CDR3 is 11 amino acids long. In nucleotides, the CDR3 is TGCAGTGCTAGGGATGGACGGGGGGCTTTCTTT. Its translation is CSARDGRGAFF.